Described below is a single TCR beta chain sequence and its context. Germline-derived CDR1 and CDR2 are LNHDA and SQIVND (reference sequence). This CDR3 comprises 13 residues. V was trimmed by 7 bases and J by 8 bases, leaving 15 bases between them. The source of the sample is a study of OX40 agonist ivuxolimab in advanced cancers. TCRdb's copy holds only in-frame clones and misses some; the assay was immunoSEQ multiplex PCR. The sample carries some 40,000 clones, 65% to 80% recorded once. The sequenced sample was CD4+ or CD8+ T cells sorted from blood, obtained in a trial of the OX40 agonist ivuxolimab. The chain recombines TRBV19 with TRBJ2-1; TRBD2 might be the D (5 bases). This receptor was taken from an adult with an advanced solid tumor such as melanoma, head and neck, liver or kidney cancer. The CDR3 here is CASMRRTGDEQFF. The DNA of the CDR3 is TGTGCCAGTATGAGGCGGACCGGGGATGAGCAGTTCTTC.